What follows are 25 T cell receptor beta chains derived from one specimen sequenced in a study of OX40 agonist ivuxolimab in advanced cancers. This table comes from immunoSEQ multiplex PCR, and its TCRdb copy is limited to in-frame clones, with some not included. The repertoire holds roughly 100,000 clones, with around 85% as singletons. The source was CD4+ or CD8+ T cells sorted from blood, collected in a trial of the OX40 agonist ivuxolimab. These receptors were taken from an adult with an advanced solid tumor such as melanoma, head and neck, liver or kidney cancer.

The chain is built from TRBV5-4 and TRBJ2-3, with D unresolved. V lost 0 bases and J lost 2, with 10 bases in between. The germline gives CDR1 SGHNT, CDR2 YYREEE (reference sequence). The CDR3 spans 15 residues. Here the CDR3 DNA reads TGTGCCAGCAGCTTGGATGGGCTGAACACAGATACGCAGTATTTT. It yields the protein CASSLDGLNTDTQYF.

The V gene is TRBV6-1, the J gene TRBJ2-2, with D maybe TRBD1 (6 bases). CDR1 and CDR2 from the germline V gene are MNHNS and SASEGT. CDR3 length equals 15 residues. With 1 base removed from V and 4 bases from J, the gap between germline ends came to 10 bases. The chain's CDR3 is CASSEGGGGTGELFF. Here the CDR3 DNA reads TGTGCCAGCAGTGAAGGTGGGGGCGGCACCGGGGAGCTGTTTTTT.

The gene calls are TRBV19 and TRBJ2-4; D is unresolved. The CDR3 is 13 amino acids. Germline V gives CDR1 LNHDA, CDR2 SQIVND (reference sequence). Trimming took off 1 base at V and 8 bases at J, with 9 bases between the two ends. This CDR3 is CASSIGLVDIQYF. In nucleotides, the CDR3 is TGTGCCAGTAGTATAGGGCTCGTAGACATTCAGTACTTC.

J is TRBJ2-7 and V is TRBV28; D is undetermined. Germline V gives CDR1 MDHEN, CDR2 SYDVKM. The CDR3 totals 13 residues. V was pared by 3 bases and J by 0 bases, with 6 bases between. The CDR3 DNA sequence: TGTGCCAGCAGTTTGATGGGCTCCTACGAGCAGTACTTC. Its protein product is CASSLMGSYEQYF.

The J gene is TRBJ2-2, the V gene TRBV9; perhaps TRBD1 as D (6 bases). From germline, CDR1 is SGDLS and CDR2 YYNGEE. The CDR3 has 12 amino acids. Trimming removed 7 bases at V and 4 bases at J, with 8 bases between. In DNA form, the CDR3 reads TGTGCCAGCGCCAGGGGCACCGGGGAGCTGTTTTTT. Protein sequence: CASARGTGELFF. Filled out from reference TRBV9 and TRBJ2-2, the complete variable domain reads DSGVTQTPKHLITATGQRVTLRCSPRSGDLSVYWYQQSLDQGLQFLIQYYNGEERAKGNILERFSAQQFPDLHSELNLSSLELGDSALYFCASARGTGELFFGEGSRLTVL.

The gene calls are TRBV11-2 and TRBJ2-2; D unclear. Germline V gives CDR1 SGHAT, CDR2 FQNNGV. V was clipped by 5 bases and J by 0 bases, with 10 bases between them. There are 15 residues in the CDR3. CDR3 nucleotides: TGTGCCAGCAGCCCCCAGACCGCGAACACCGGGGAGCTGTTTTTT. This gives the protein CASSPQTANTGELFF. Supplemented by reference TRBV11-2 and TRBJ2-2, the full variable domain reads EAGVAQSPRYKIIEKRQSVAFWCNPISGHATLYWYQQILGQGPKLLIQFQNNGVVDDSQLPKDRFSAERLKGVDSTLKIQPAKLEDSAVYLCASSPQTANTGELFFGEGSRLTVL.

This clone was counted once. The chain employs TRBV5-6 and TRBJ1-3; TRBD1 aligns across 7 bases. The germline V gene encodes CDR1 SGHDT and CDR2 YYEEEE. V lost 4 bases to trimming and J lost 0 bases; unmatched junction nucleotides: 7. The length of the CDR3 is 16 residues. Written as DNA, the CDR3 is TGTGCCAGCAGCCAGGGACAGACCTACTCTGGAAACACCATATATTTT. Amino acid sequence: CASSQGQTYSGNTIYF.

CDR3 loop: CASSPSFRATGLYEQYF. Here the CDR3 DNA reads TGCGCCAGCAGCCCCAGTTTCCGGGCGACGGGACTCTACGAGCAGTACTTC. The gene calls are TRBV4-3 and TRBJ2-7, with a weak D call TRBD2 (6 bases). The V end was cut by 4 bases, the J end by 3 bases, with 22 bases between. Germline CDR1 is LGHNA and CDR2 is YSLEER. The CDR3 sequence is 17 residues long.

The CDR3 is CASSPRLADYYVEQYF. The CDR3 region has the DNA TGTGCCAGCAGTCCTCGTTTGGCAGACTACTACGTGGAGCAGTACTTC. V gene TRBV27 combines with J gene TRBJ2-7, with TRBD2 as a possible D gene (5 bases). The CDR3 length is 16 residues. The germline V gene encodes CDR1 MNHEY and CDR2 SMNVEV (reference sequence). V dropped 5 bases and J dropped 7 bases, with 24 bases sitting between them.

The rearrangement joins TRBV19 to TRBJ1-2, with D unclear. Germline CDR1 reads LNHDA; CDR2 reads SQIVND (reference sequence). V was shortened by 10 bases and J by 2 bases, with 14 bases between the two germline ends. There are 13 residues in the CDR3. CDR3 sequence reads: CATKLAGNYGYTF. In DNA form, the CDR3 reads TGTGCCACCAAACTCGCAGGAAACTATGGCTACACCTTC.

The rearrangement links TRBV6-5 to TRBJ2-7; 7 nucleotides match TRBD1. J gave up 2 bases and V 2 bases, and 3 bases lay outside the gene matches. The CDR3 length is 14 residues. The germline CDR1 and CDR2 sequences are MNHEY and SVGAGI. In DNA form, the CDR3 reads TGTGCCAGCAGTTACCGGGACAGACCCTACGAGCAGTACTTC. This sequence encodes CASSYRDRPYEQYF.

V usage is TRBV11-2 and J usage is TRBJ2-7, with 9 bases matching TRBD1. Germline CDR1 SGHAT, CDR2 FQNNGV. The V segment lost 1 base and the J segment 5 bases; nucleotides outside the gene matches: 6. The CDR3 spans 15 residues. The CDR3 nucleotides read TGTGCCAGCAGCTTAGGTGGGACAGGGAGCCACGAGCAGTACTTC. Translation: CASSLGGTGSHEQYF.

V is TRBV10-1 and J is TRBJ2-7; 15 bases align to TRBD2. The CDR3 covers 15 residues. Trimming at V came to 4 bases and at J to 5 bases, leaving 3 bases not matched to a gene. The germline V gene encodes CDR1 WNHNN and CDR2 SYGVQD (reference sequence). The CDR3 DNA is TGCGCCAGCAGTGGGGGACTAGCGGGAGGCCACGAGCAGTACTTC. Translated: CASSGGLAGGHEQYF.

The V and J genes are TRBV11-2 and TRBJ2-7; 8 bases agree with TRBD2. CDR1 and CDR2 from the germline V gene are SGHAT and FQNNGV. V lost 5 bases, J lost 0 bases, and 9 bases stayed unmatched. CDR3 length equals 16 residues. The CDR3 here is CASSDWGREGSYEQYF. DNA for the CDR3: TGTGCCAGCAGCGATTGGGGCCGGGAGGGCTCCTACGAGCAGTACTTC.

The V gene is TRBV5-1, the J gene TRBJ2-3; a weak D match, TRBD2 (5 bases). Germline CDR1 and CDR2: SGHRS and YFSETQ. The V and J ends lost 0 bases and 10 bases respectively, with 18 bases between them. The CDR3 has 15 amino acids. The CDR3 spells CASSLAPGYRQAQYF. In DNA form, the CDR3 reads TGCGCCAGCAGCTTGGCACCGGGATACCGACAAGCGCAGTATTTT.

V is TRBV28 and J is TRBJ1-1; unclear D gene. The CDR3 runs 14 residues. CDR1 is MDHEN and CDR2 is SYDVKM in the germline V gene. V shed 8 bases and J shed 2 bases, with 15 bases lying between them. The CDR3 protein is CASRPAGRNTEAFF. CDR3 DNA: TGTGCCAGCCGCCCTGCCGGCCGTAACACTGAAGCTTTCTTT.

The V gene is TRBV4-1, the J gene TRBJ2-7, with unresolved D. Trimming removed 0 bases at V and 6 bases at J, with 24 bases between. The CDR3 contains 18 residues. Germline loops: CDR1 MGHRA, CDR2 YSYEKL. This CDR3 reads CASSQERVVRITLSEQYF. Written as DNA, the CDR3 is TGCGCCAGCAGCCAAGAAAGGGTCGTTCGGATCACCCTCTCCGAGCAGTACTTC.

This clone was detected once. The rearrangement joins TRBV4-2 to TRBJ2-1, with TRBD2 identical over 10 bases. The CDR3 spans 15 residues. Germline V gives CDR1 LGHNA, CDR2 YNFKEQ. J lost 6 bases, V lost 1 base, and 3 bases had no gene match. The CDR3 DNA sequence: TGTGCCAGCAGCCAAGGGGCTAGCGGGGGCAATGAGCAGTTCTTC. Its protein product is CASSQGASGGNEQFF.

V gene TRBV11-3 combines with J gene TRBJ2-7, with a weak D call TRBD1 (6 bases). V was cut by 1 base and J by 5 bases, with 9 bases left in between. The CDR3 sequence is 13 residues long. The germline V gene encodes CDR1 SGHNT and CDR2 YENEEA. CDR3: CASSLAPGDEQYF. The CDR3 DNA sequence: TGTGCCAGCAGCTTAGCCCCAGGGGACGAGCAGTACTTC.

The chain carries TRBV7-8 and TRBJ2-2; possibly TRBD1 for D (6 bases). This CDR3 is built from 15 residues. Looked up from germline, CDR1 is SGHVS and CDR2 is FQNEAQ. The V gene lost 5 bases and the J gene lost 1 base, with 11 bases spanning the gap. The DNA of the CDR3 is TGTGCCAGCAGCGGATGGGGACAGAACACCGGGGAGCTGTTTTTT. Encoded protein: CASSGWGQNTGELFF.

The table lists this clone with a count of one. The chain uses TRBV4-2 and TRBJ2-5; D uncertain. The V end was cut by 3 bases, the J end by 2 bases, with 7 bases between. The germline CDR1 and CDR2 sequences are LGHNA and YNFKEQ. The CDR3 sequence is 13 residues long. CDR3: CASSQAVQETQYF. The CDR3 nucleotides are TGTGCCAGCAGCCAGGCGGTACAAGAGACCCAGTACTTC.

The gene calls are TRBV7-9 and TRBJ2-5; D perhaps matches TRBD2 (6 bases). The CDR3 runs 15 residues. Trimming left V 1 base short and J 5 bases short, with 14 bases between. Germline CDR1 is SEHNR and CDR2 is FQNEAQ (reference sequence). CDR3 nucleotides: TGTGCCAGCAGCTTAGATAGGGGAGGAGGGGAGACCCAGTACTTC. This codes for CASSLDRGGGETQYF.

The V and J genes are TRBV6-5 and TRBJ2-4, with D unclear. Per the germline V gene, CDR1 is MNHEY and CDR2 is SVGAGI. Trimming removed 7 bases at V and 3 bases at J, with 4 bases between. The CDR3 contains 11 residues. CDR3 DNA sequence: TGTGCCAGCACCGGCAAAAACATTCAGTACTTC. Residues: CASTGKNIQYF.

This clone occurred once. This chain connects TRBV6-5 to TRBJ2-1, with no clear D. Trimming took off 7 bases at V and 6 bases at J, with 7 bases between the two ends. Germline CDR1 MNHEY, CDR2 SVGAGI. The CDR3 contains 11 residues. For the CDR3, the DNA is TGTGCCAGCACGTCGGGCAATGAGCAGTTCTTC. Translation gives CASTSGNEQFF.

Regarding this clone: The sample holds other DNA sequences that translate to the same CDR3. The rearrangement links TRBV11-2 to TRBJ2-5; possible D gene TRBD1, 8 bases. Per the germline V gene, CDR1 is SGHAT and CDR2 is FQNNGV. With 4 bases removed from V and 7 bases from J, the gap between germline ends came to 25 bases. CDR3 length equals 17 residues. This chain's CDR3 is CASSSTRDRRGGGTQYF. CDR3 sequence (DNA): TGTGCCAGCAGCTCCACAAGGGACAGGAGGGGGGGTGGGACCCAGTACTTC.